These T cell receptor beta chains were read from a single sample in a study of blood T cell repertoires in COVID-19. Profiling relied on immunoSEQ multiplex PCR, and the TCRdb table lists in-frame clones only, not all of them. The profile shows fewer than 300,000 clones, 75% to 90% of them singletons. Sequencing used PBMCs or T cells enriched from blood (not recorded which). All receptors derive from a man aged 40-49 years who had recovered from COVID-19. Each CDR3 is given with its conserved first and last residue. The D gene is left open where the match is weak. Some rows have no size entry. The others give once, few or many, or a class for an expanded clone.

>TRBJ2-3|TRBD2|.|TRBV9
TGTGCCAGCAGCGCCGGGACTAGTTGGGCCGATACGCAGTATTTT
CASSAGTSWADTQYF
>TRBJ2-7|.|.|TRBV29-1
TGCAGCGTTGGGGGGCTAAGTGGGCTCTACGAGCAGTACTTC
CSVGGLSGLYEQYF
>TRBJ2-5|.|.|TRBV6-5
TGTGCCAGCAGCAGACCGGGGTGGGAGACCCAGTACTTC
CASSRPGWETQYF
>TRBJ1-1|.|.|TRBV7-3
TGTGCCAGCAGCTTTGGCAGGGACACTGAAGCTTTCTTT
CASSFGRDTEAFF
>TRBJ1-1|.|.|TRBV3-1/TRBV3-2
TGTGCCAGCAGCCAAGCCCCACAGGGTCGGGTCACTGAAGCTTTCTTT
CASSQAPQGRVTEAFF
>TRBJ1-1|.|.|TRBV5-5
TGTGCCAGCAGCTTGGGTCCAGGGCGGAACACTGAAGCTTTCTTT
CASSLGPGRNTEAFF
>TRBJ2-6|TRBD1|.|TRBV5-1
TGCGCCAGCAGCTCAGGGGGCTCTGGGGCCAACGTCCTGACTTTC
CASSSGGSGANVLTF
>TRBJ2-1|TRBD2|.|TRBV3-1/TRBV3-2
TGTGCCAGCAGCCAAGAGGGGACTAGCGGCTACAATGAGCAGTTCTTC
CASSQEGTSGYNEQFF
>TRBJ2-3|TRBD2|.|TRBV7-3
TGTGCCAGCAGGGCGGGACTAGCAACAGATACGCAGTATTTT
CASRAGLATDTQYF
>TRBJ1-5|TRBD1|.|TRBV6-1
TGTGCCAGCAGTGAACTATGGACAGGGAGTCAGCCCCAGCATTTT
CASSELWTGSQPQHF
>TRBJ2-1|.|.|TRBV28
TGTGCCAGCTCCTATGAGCAGTTCTTC
CASSYEQFF
>TRBJ1-1|TRBD1|.|TRBV19
TGTGCCAGTAGTCCCGGGACAGGGTTTGAGGCTTTCTTT
CASSPGTGFEAFF
>TRBJ2-7|.|once|TRBV11-1
TGTGCCAGCAGCTCGACACACGGGGCCTACGAGCAGTACTTC
CASSSTHGAYEQYF
>TRBJ2-5|TRBD2|.|TRBV5-1
TGCGCCAGCAGCTTGGGGACCCGAGCGGGAGGCCAGGAGACCCAGTACTTC
CASSLGTRAGGQETQYF
>TRBJ2-2|TRBD1|once|TRBV7-7
TGTGCTAGCAGCCTTAGTGTTTGGGCGGGACAGGAGAACACCGGGGAGCTGTTTTTT
CASSLSVWAGQENTGELFF